This T cell receptor beta chain was identified during a study of T cell repertoires in cytomegalovirus infection. Study-level background: Indicated by public TCR beta signatures were CMV infection and matching HLA type. General study points: The ex vivo response showed dominance by HLA-C-restricted CMV-specific TCR beta clonotypes. Based on cumulative public TCR beta family frequency, carriers of CMV plus the relevant HLA were identified.

This clonotype has more than one count but fewer than ten. Its matching antigen is unknown. Trimming pared 7 bases from V and 4 bases from J, leaving 17 bases between. This CDR3 region has 15 residues. The germline V gene encodes CDR1 SEHNR and CDR2 FQNEAQ (reference sequence). A single record per CDR3 protein comes from TCRdb applying MiXCR to the reads. This table has hundreds of thousands of distinct CDR3 sequences, 24% appearing once. The rearrangement uses TRBV7-9 and TRBJ1-3; D is undetermined. Sample: CD8+ T cells from PBMCs. This TCR was recovered from a human donor in good health (CMV status not recorded). Some clones in this sample may be carry-over from other donors' samples. CDR3: CASIVMGHGGNTIYF. Written as DNA, the CDR3 is TGTGCCAGCATCGTCATGGGCCACGGGGGAAACACCATATATTTT.